A single sample gave rise to the 32 T cell receptor beta chains below, sequenced in a study of T cells in Graves' hyperthyroidism and ophthalmopathy. TCR beta CDR3 sequences were amplified from RNA transcripts. The HTBI primer set served for first-round RT-PCR of the TCR CDR3. TCRdb ran MiXCR on the multiplex PCR reads and lists one entry per CDR3 protein. The sample has about 320,000 distinct CDR3 sequences, approximately 17% seen once; the top ten hold approximately 35%. Sequencing was carried out using blood. The source is a man between 25 and 39 years old with Graves' hyperthyroidism.

The chain is built from TRBV5-1 and TRBJ1-6; possible D gene TRBD1, 5 bases. Trimming stripped 5 bases from V and 5 bases from J, with 14 bases between. This CDR3 contains 15 residues. Germline loops: CDR1 SGHRS, CDR2 YFSETQ. CDR3 loop: CASRQGARDNSPLHF. For the CDR3, the DNA is TGCGCCAGCAGACAAGGGGCCAGGGATAATTCACCCCTCCACTTT. The whole variable domain, filled in from reference TRBV5-1 and TRBJ1-6, reads KAGVTQTPRYLIKTRGQQVTLSCSPISGHRSVSWYQQTPGQGLQFLFEYFSETQRNKGNFPGRFSGRQFSNSRSEMNVSTLELGDSALYLCASRQGARDNSPLHFGNGTRLTVT.

In its sample, this clonotype was seen many times. CDR3 sequence: CSARGLEKGLGTYGYTF. The CDR3 nucleotides read TGCAGTGCTAGAGGGCTTGAAAAGGGTTTAGGGACATATGGCTACACCTTC. The chain links TRBV20-1 to TRBJ1-2, with TRBD1 as a possible D gene (6 bases). With 1 base removed from V and 5 bases from J, the gap between germline ends came to 23 bases. CDR3 length equals 17 residues. CDR1 is DFQATT, CDR2 SNEGSKA, per germline (reference sequence).

The rearrangement uses TRBV5-1 and TRBJ2-1; 13 positions match TRBD2. CDR1 and CDR2 (germline): SGHRS, YFSETQ. The CDR3 length is 16 residues. Trimming removed 0 bases from V and 10 bases from J; junction bases left unmatched: 7. CDR3 protein: CASSLARTSGSWEQFF. The DNA for the CDR3 is TGCGCCAGCAGCTTGGCCCGGACTAGCGGGAGTTGGGAGCAGTTCTTC.

This clonotype was counted many times. Written as DNA, the CDR3 is TGTGCCTGGATGAGGGGAGACAAAAACATTCAGTACTTC. Protein: CAWMRGDKNIQYF. This chain uses TRBV30 with TRBJ2-4, with D possibly being TRBD1 or TRBD2 (5 bases each). Germline V gives CDR1 GTSNPN, CDR2 SVGIG (reference sequence). The CDR3 loop spans 13 amino acids. The V end was cut by 4 bases, the J end by 3 bases, with 10 bases between.

This chain links TRBV20-1 with TRBJ1-2, with 9 bases aligning to TRBD1. This CDR3 is 13 amino acids long. J lost 4 bases, V lost 6 bases, and 6 bases had no gene match. Germline CDR1 DFQATT, CDR2 SNEGSKA (reference sequence). The CDR3 nucleotides read TGCAGTGCGAGGACAGGGGAGGCCTATGGCTACACCTTC. This translates into CSARTGEAYGYTF.

The rearrangement joins TRBV10-3 to TRBJ1-2, with D perhaps TRBD1 (5 bases). This CDR3 has 14 amino acids. From germline, CDR1 is ENHRY and CDR2 SYGVKD. Trimming took off 4 bases at V and 2 bases at J, with 11 bases between the two ends. The CDR3 nucleotides are TGTGCCATCAGTGGGACATCGCAAAACTATGGCTACACCTTC. The encoded protein is CAISGTSQNYGYTF.

The CDR3 here is CASGQGVSQPQHF. The DNA for the CDR3 is TGTGCCAGCGGACAGGGGGTTAGTCAGCCCCAGCATTTT. V gene TRBV19 combines with J gene TRBJ1-5, with 10 bases aligning to TRBD1. Germline loops: CDR1 LNHDA, CDR2 SQIVND (reference sequence). The CDR3 sequence is 13 residues long. V was pared by 9 bases and J by 6 bases, with 5 bases of the junction left unmatched.

This clonotype was counted a few times. The chain is built from TRBV20-1 and TRBJ2-2; D gene unclear. Trimming took off 3 bases at V and 1 base at J, with 6 bases between the two ends. Germline V CDR1 and CDR2: DFQATT, SNEGSKA (reference sequence). The CDR3 is 13 residues long. CDR3 sequence: CSASRENTGELFF. CDR3 nucleotide sequence: TGCAGTGCTAGCAGAGAGAACACCGGGGAGCTGTTTTTT.

This clonotype was seen only once. The chain carries TRBV2 and TRBJ1-5, with 7 bases lining up with TRBD1. This CDR3 is 15 amino acids long. Germline V gene lookup returns CDR1 SNHLY and CDR2 FYNNEI. The V segment lost 6 bases and the J segment 1 base; nucleotides outside the gene matches: 6. Here the CDR3 DNA reads TGTGCCAGCAGCCACAGGGGATTGAGCAATCAGCCCCAGCATTTT. Amino acids: CASSHRGLSNQPQHF.

This clonotype was observed a few times. This sequence joins TRBV30 and TRBJ1-1; D is undetermined. The CDR3 has 11 amino acids. CDR1 is GTSNPN and CDR2 is SVGIG in the germline V gene (reference sequence). Trimming stripped 2 bases from V and 7 bases from J, with 8 bases between. The CDR3: CAWSIDLEAFF. CDR3 nucleotides: TGTGCCTGGAGTATCGACCTTGAAGCTTTCTTT.

This clonotype was detected many times. The CDR3 DNA is TGTGCCAGCAGCCTTCACAGCCCCCAAGAGACCCAGTACTTC. This codes for CASSLHSPQETQYF. The chain links TRBV3-1 to TRBJ2-5; D call uncertain. Germline V CDR1 and CDR2: LGHDT, YNNKEL (reference sequence). CDR3 length: 14 residues. Between the trimmed V and J ends, which lost 4 bases and 1 base, there was a span of 10 bases.

About this clonotype: A much bigger clone sits one base away, suggesting this may be a read error. V is TRBV10-3 and J is TRBJ2-1; 8 bases fit TRBD1. V gave up 4 bases and J gave up 8 bases; unmatched junction bases: 10. This CDR3 is built from 15 residues. Germline assignment: CDR1 ENHRY and CDR2 SYGVKD. This CDR3 is CAISAGAGGLYEQFF. CDR3 bases: TGTGCCATCAGTGCTGGGGCAGGGGGCTTGTATGAGCAGTTCTTC.

This clonotype was observed a handful of times. The chain combines TRBV7-9 with TRBJ2-3; D is unclear. This CDR3 is 13 amino acids long. The V gene's germline CDR1 is SEHNR and CDR2 FQNEAQ (reference sequence). V was pared by 4 bases and J by 8 bases, with 13 bases between. The DNA of the CDR3 is TGTGCCAGCAGCTCCGGACCCGAAGCTACGCAGTATTTT. This encodes CASSSGPEATQYF.

The CDR3 DNA follows: TGTGCCAGCGGTTCGGCCTTCGAGCAGTACTTC. The encoded protein is CASGSAFEQYF. The chain recombines TRBV27 with TRBJ2-7, with D unresolved. The CDR3 runs 11 residues. CDR1 is MNHEY and CDR2 is SMNVEV in the germline V gene (reference sequence). V shed 8 bases and J shed 6 bases, with 11 bases lying between them.

This clonotype was recorded at least ten times. CDR3 in DNA: TGTGCCAGCAGCCAAGGCCACAGGGATGGTGGCTACACCTTC. This encodes CASSQGHRDGGYTF. The rearrangement joins TRBV3-1 to TRBJ1-2; a weak D match, TRBD1 (6 bases). The V and J ends lost 1 base and 7 bases respectively, with 13 bases between them. This CDR3 spans 14 amino acids. Germline loops: CDR1 LGHDT, CDR2 YNNKEL (reference sequence).

This clonotype was counted only a few times. The CDR3 loop reads CASSLNSGAGELFF. The CDR3 DNA reads TGCGCCAGCAGCTTGAATTCGGGGGCCGGGGAGCTGTTTTTT. The chain combines TRBV5-1 with TRBJ2-2; perhaps TRBD2 as D (6 bases). V dropped 1 base and J dropped 6 bases, with 10 bases sitting between them. The CDR3 is made up of 14 amino acids. Germline CDR1 SGHRS, CDR2 YFSETQ.

There are many counts of this clonotype. J is TRBJ2-7 and V is TRBV15; maybe TRBD1 (5 bases). The germline V gene encodes CDR1 LNHNV and CDR2 YYDKDF (reference sequence). This CDR3 comprises 16 residues. Trimming pared 0 bases from V and 3 bases from J, leaving 15 bases between. As DNA, the CDR3 is TGTGCCACCAGCAGAGATCCCGGCAGGGCCGGCTACGAGCAGTACTTC. It is translated as CATSRDPGRAGYEQYF.

The rearrangement uses TRBV7-9 and TRBJ1-4; D unclear. This CDR3 comprises 11 residues. CDR1 and CDR2 from the germline V gene are SEHNR and FQNEAQ (reference sequence). The V and J ends lost 5 bases and 8 bases respectively, with 6 bases between them. The CDR3 bases are TGTGCCAGCAGCCCGGAGGAAAAACTGTTTTTT. Translating it yields CASSPEEKLFF.

The sample holds many counts of this clonotype. This chain joins TRBV15 and TRBJ1-2, with no clear D. This CDR3 comprises 14 residues. Germline V gives CDR1 LNHNV, CDR2 YYDKDF (reference sequence). V was pared by 0 bases and J by 5 bases, with 10 bases between. The CDR3 nucleotides are TGTGCCACCAGCAGAGATCGGTTGGGGTATGGCTACACCTTC. Protein product: CATSRDRLGYGYTF. Using reference TRBV15 and TRBJ1-2 for the parts outside the CDR3, the full variable domain is DAMVIQNPRYQVTQFGKPVTLSCSQTLNHNVMYWYQQKSSQAPKLLFHYYDKDFNNEADTPDNFQSRRPNTSFCFLDIRSPGLGDTAMYLCATSRDRLGYGYTFGSGTRLTVV.

The chain combines TRBV7-6 with TRBJ1-5, with 8 nucleotides matching TRBD1. The length of the CDR3 is 15 residues. J was trimmed by 6 bases and V by 2 bases; bases with no gene match: 6. Germline V gene data show CDR1 as SGHVS and CDR2 as FNYEAQ. CDR3 in DNA: TGTGCCAGCAGCTTACAGGGGGCGCGGGTTCAGCCCCAGCATTTT. Protein product: CASSLQGARVQPQHF.

For this clonotype: The junction does not match germline at one end; this may be a read error. The gene calls are TRBV29-1 and TRBJ2-3; 14 bases are a match to TRBD2. The germline V gene has CDR1 SQVTM and CDR2 ANQGSEA. The CDR3 spans 14 residues. DNA for the CDR3: TGCGGCGTCAAGGGACTAGCGGGAGAAGGTACGCAGTATTTT. Translated, it gives CGVKGLAGEGTQYF.

This clonotype was recorded at least ten times. J is TRBJ2-5 and V is TRBV6-1; a possible D gene is TRBD2 (5 bases). Trimming took 8 bases from V and 5 from J, leaving 15 bases between them. The V gene's germline CDR1 is MNHNS and CDR2 SASEGT. The CDR3 consists of 13 residues. CDR3 DNA: TGTGCCAGCCATGGTGCTTGGGAGGAGACCCAGTACTTC. It is translated as CASHGAWEETQYF.

The chain is built from TRBV10-2 and TRBJ1-2; perhaps TRBD1 as D (6 bases). CDR1 is WSHSY and CDR2 is SAAADI in the germline V gene. The ends were cut back, 0 bases at V and 2 bases at J, with 10 bases in the middle. This CDR3 has 15 amino acids. The CDR3 region is CASSESDSPNYGYTF. The CDR3 DNA reads as TGCGCCAGCAGTGAGTCGGACAGCCCGAACTATGGCTACACCTTC.

The chain employs TRBV19 and TRBJ1-5; D possibly corresponds to TRBD1 (6 bases). Trimming left V 3 bases short and J 1 base short, with 10 bases between. CDR3 length equals 15 residues. Germline V CDR1 and CDR2: LNHDA, SQIVND (reference sequence). The CDR3 region is CASSIGGVSNQPQHF. The CDR3 DNA reads TGTGCCAGTAGTATTGGGGGCGTAAGCAATCAGCCCCAGCATTTT.

The gene calls are TRBV7-9 and TRBJ1-2; the match to TRBD1 covers 12 bases. V lost 5 bases and J lost 4; bases outside the gene matches: 8. This CDR3 region has 16 residues. Germline lookup yields CDR1 SEHNR and CDR2 FQNEAQ (reference sequence). CDR3 region: CASSLGQGAPAYGYTF. Here the CDR3 DNA reads TGTGCCAGCAGCCTGGGACAGGGGGCGCCGGCCTATGGCTACACCTTC.

A note on this clonotype: Just one base apart from a much larger clone, this may be a read error. This sequence joins TRBV28 and TRBJ2-7, with a possible D match to TRBD1 (5 bases). Germline V gene data show CDR1 as MDHEN and CDR2 as SYDVKM. CDR3 length: 14 residues. The CDR3 DNA reads TGTGCCAGCAGTAAGGACGACAGAACCTACGTGCAGTACTTC. It translates to CASSKDDRTYVQYF.

This clonotype occurred many times. The chain links TRBV29-1 to TRBJ2-3; 8 positions match TRBD1. Germline V gives CDR1 SQVTM, CDR2 ANQGSEA. CDR3 length: 14 amino acids. V was clipped by 4 bases and J by 1 base; unmatched bases: 4. The DNA for the CDR3 is TGCAGCGTTGCCTCGGGACAGGGCACAGATACGCAGTATTTT. Encoded protein: CSVASGQGTDTQYF.

This clonotype showed up many times. V gene TRBV12-3 or TRBV12-4 combines with J gene TRBJ1-3; D is ambiguous. V dropped 5 bases and J dropped 8 bases, with 16 bases sitting between them. The CDR3 is made up of 14 amino acids. CDR3 in amino acids: CASSPRSWGDTIYF. The CDR3, as DNA: TGTGCCAGCAGTCCCCGATCTTGGGGAGACACCATATATTTT.

This clonotype was detected a few times. CDR3: CASSQPRDRVGGYTF. The CDR3 nucleotides read TGCGCCAGCAGCCAACCCCGGGACAGGGTCGGGGGCTACACCTTC. This rearrangement joins TRBV4-1 to TRBJ1-2, with 9 bases that match TRBD1. After removal of 2 bases from V and 8 bases from J, the junction contained 9 bases not matched to a gene. This CDR3 region has 15 residues. Germline assignment: CDR1 MGHRA and CDR2 YSYEKL.

Of note for this clonotype: A read error may be the cause here, since a much bigger clone is one base away. The chain uses TRBV5-1 and TRBJ2-3; the D gene is possibly TRBD1 (6 bases). Germline CDR1 is SGHRS and CDR2 is YFSETQ. V dropped 0 bases and J dropped 8 bases, with 13 bases sitting between them. The CDR3 is 14 amino acids. CDR3: CASSLAQGTGTQYF. CDR3 bases: TGCGCCAGCAGCTTGGCACAGGGAACGGGTACGCAGTATTTT.

This clonotype was recorded at least ten times. The rearrangement joins TRBV28 to TRBJ2-7; D possibly matches TRBD1 or TRBD2 (5 bases each). The CDR3 has 12 amino acids. Trimming cost V 3 bases and J 6 bases, with 9 bases left between them. Germline CDR1 and CDR2: MDHEN and SYDVKM. The chain's CDR3 is CASSFVGAEQYF. The CDR3 coding sequence is TGTGCCAGCAGTTTTGTCGGGGCCGAGCAGTACTTC.

The sample holds one count of this clonotype. A much larger clone differs from this one at a single base, so this may be a read error. The rearrangement links TRBV12-3 or TRBV12-4 to TRBJ1-6; the match to TRBD1 covers 8 bases. The J segment lost 10 bases and the V segment lost 8 bases, leaving 16 bases of the junction unmatched. This CDR3 region has 16 residues. The CDR3 DNA sequence: TGTGCCAGCGGTACTACCTGGACAGGGAGAGGCTCACCCCTCCACTTT. Amino acid sequence: CASGTTWTGRGSPLHF.